What follows are 21 T cell receptor beta chains derived from one specimen sequenced in a study of CD8+CD57+ T cells in acquired aplastic anemia. All sequencing subjects had displayed CD8+CD57+ cell expansion on flow cytometry. TCR beta VDJ and CDR3 profiling used genomic DNA as template. In TCRdb, the reads were re-called with MiXCR into one record per CDR3 protein. The repertoire holds 180,000 or so distinct CDR3 sequences, with less than 50% as singletons. The sample taken for sequencing was sorted CD4+, CD8+, or CD8+CD57+ T cells (not recorded which) from PBMCs. All receptors come from a human donor with aplastic anemia.

The chain couples TRBV7-3 to TRBJ2-5; D gene uncertain. CDR1 is SGHTA and CDR2 is FQGTGA in the germline V gene. The CDR3 length is 13 residues. Trimming removed 2 bases from V and 5 bases from J, with 9 bases in between. In nucleotides, the CDR3 is TGTGCCAGCAGCTTATCGGGTGCGGAGACCCAGTACTTC. This gives the protein CASSLSGAETQYF.

As for this clonotype: As the CDR3 is not closed by the conserved phenylalanine or tryptophan, this likely results from a read error. The chain employs TRBV10-3 and TRBJ2-2; tentatively, D is TRBD1 or TRBD2 (5 bases each). V lost 11 bases and J 7 bases, leaving 20 bases between the germline ends. This CDR3 region has 14 residues. In germline, CDR1 is ENHRY, CDR2 SYGVKD. The DNA for the CDR3 is TGTGCCGGATGGGCGGGCAGGGCCCACGGGGAGCTGTTTTCC. The encoded protein is CAGWAGRAHGELFS.

The chain joins TRBV7-3 to TRBJ2-6; maybe TRBD2 (5 bases). The CDR3 sequence is 13 residues long. The V gene's germline CDR1 is SGHTA and CDR2 FQGTGA. Trimming took off 5 bases at V and 5 bases at J, with 7 bases between the two ends. The CDR3 DNA reads as TGTGCCAGCAGCAACGGGAGGGCCAACGTCCTGACTTTC. Translated, it gives CASSNGRANVLTF. Full variable domain (rest looked up from reference TRBV7-3 and TRBJ2-6): GAGVSQTPSNKVTEKGKYVELRCDPISGHTALYWYRQSLGQGPEFLIYFQGTGAADDSGLPNDRFFAVRPEGSVSTLKIQRTERGDSAVYLCASSNGRANVLTFGAGSRLTVL.

The V call is TRBV7-9, the J call TRBJ2-5; D possibly corresponds to TRBD2 (5 bases). Per the germline V gene, CDR1 is SEHNR and CDR2 is FQNEAQ (reference sequence). CDR3 length: 15 amino acids. V shed 5 bases and J shed 2 bases, with 15 bases lying between them. The CDR3 spells CASSPGGWAQETQYF. CDR3 DNA sequence: TGTGCCAGCAGCCCGGGCGGGTGGGCGCAAGAGACCCAGTACTTC. Filled out from reference TRBV7-9 and TRBJ2-5, the complete variable domain reads DTGVSQNPRHKITKRGQNVTFRCDPISEHNRLYWYRQTLGQGPEFLTYFQNEAQLEKSRLLSDRFSAERPKGSFSTLEIQRTEQGDSAMYLCASSPGGWAQETQYFGPGTRLLVL.

This clonotype appeared many times. The CDR3 DNA reads TGTGCCAGCAGCTATCCGGGGCTATCAGGGAACTATGGCTACACCTTC. Protein: CASSYPGLSGNYGYTF. The chain carries TRBV28 and TRBJ1-2; D is perhaps TRBD1 (5 bases). V shed 6 bases and J shed 2 bases, with 19 bases lying between them. The germline V gene has CDR1 MDHEN and CDR2 SYDVKM. This CDR3 has 16 amino acids.

The chain employs TRBV2 and TRBJ1-1; TRBD1 agrees at 7 bases. The CDR3 totals 12 residues. Losses at the gene ends were 5 bases for V and 8 bases for J; bases not matched to a gene: 5. The V gene's germline CDR1 is SNHLY and CDR2 FYNNEI. CDR3 nucleotides: TGTGCCAGCAGTCCAAGACAGGGAGAAGCTTTCTTT. Protein sequence: CASSPRQGEAFF.

The chain employs TRBV19 and TRBJ1-2; no firm D call. CDR1 is LNHDA and CDR2 is SQIVND in the germline V gene (reference sequence). The CDR3 has 13 residues. V was shortened by 3 bases and J by 6 bases, with 11 bases between the two germline ends. This CDR3 is CASSMGIADGYTF. The CDR3, as DNA: TGTGCCAGTAGTATGGGCATCGCCGATGGCTACACCTTC.

The V and J genes are TRBV20-1 and TRBJ1-5; perhaps TRBD1 as D (6 bases). CDR3 size: 15 residues. Deletions cut 5 bases from V and 4 bases from J, with 18 bases between. CDR1 is DFQATT and CDR2 is SNEGSKA in the germline V gene (reference sequence). The CDR3 reads CSAEDRITPNQPQHF. The CDR3 DNA reads TGCAGTGCTGAGGACAGAATTACGCCTAATCAGCCCCAGCATTTT.

This clonotype was seen a single time. The conserved closing phenylalanine or tryptophan is absent in this CDR3, likely reflecting a read error. The genes are TRBV24-1 and TRBJ2-7; the match to TRBD1 covers 11 bases. This CDR3 comprises 15 residues. V shed 11 bases and J 5 bases; nucleotides not matched to a gene: 13. Germline values: CDR1 KGHDR, CDR2 SFDVKD. The CDR3 sequence: CASSSGQGVWNEQYL. DNA of the CDR3: TGTGCCAGCAGCTCGGGACAGGGGGTTTGGAACGAGCAGTACCTC.

The V call is TRBV5-1, the J call TRBJ2-2, with 16 nucleotides matching TRBD2. CDR1 and CDR2 (germline): SGHRS, YFSETQ. The CDR3 totals 18 residues. V lost 4 bases and J lost 6; bases outside the gene matches: 9. The CDR3 loop reads CASSAGLAGGWSAGELFF. CDR3 sequence (DNA): TGCGCCAGCAGCGCGGGACTAGCGGGAGGGTGGAGCGCCGGGGAGCTGTTTTTT.

This clonotype was recorded many times. The rearrangement uses TRBV6-1 and TRBJ2-5, with 7 positions matching TRBD2. Germline-derived CDR1 and CDR2 are MNHNS and SASEGT. After removal of 6 bases from V and 1 base from J, the junction contained 2 bases not matched to a gene. This CDR3 region has 13 residues. The CDR3 coding sequence is TGTGCCAGCAGGGCGGGGGTCCAAGAGACCCAGTACTTC. This sequence encodes CASRAGVQETQYF.

This clonotype was detected only a few times. Possible read error: a much larger clone is one base away. As the CDR3 is not closed by the conserved phenylalanine or tryptophan, this likely results from a read error. The V call is TRBV20-1, the J call TRBJ1-5; TRBD1 might be the D (5 bases). Trimming left V 3 bases short and J 2 bases short, with 11 bases between. CDR1 and CDR2 from the germline V gene are DFQATT and SNEGSKA (reference sequence). This CDR3 contains 14 residues. DNA of the CDR3: TGCAGTGCTAGCGGGGCCAGGGGCAATCAGCCCCAGCATTCT. Translation gives CSASGARGNQPQHS.

This chain's CDR3 is CASLSRGGSDEQFF. The CDR3 DNA sequence: TGTGCCAGTCTTTCCCGAGGGGGTAGCGATGAGCAGTTCTTC. The gene calls are TRBV19 and TRBJ2-1, with D tentatively TRBD1 (6 bases). Germline values: CDR1 LNHDA, CDR2 SQIVND (reference sequence). The CDR3 totals 14 residues. Deletions cut 8 bases from V and 8 bases from J, with 19 bases between.

The CDR3 coding sequence is TGTGCCAGCAGCCTCCATCTCTCCGAGCAGTACTTC. Protein product: CASSLHLSEQYF. The genes are TRBV7-6 and TRBJ2-7, with no clear D. V dropped 5 bases and J dropped 6 bases, with 11 bases sitting between them. Germline values: CDR1 SGHVS, CDR2 FNYEAQ. This CDR3 comprises 12 residues.

This chain links TRBV24-1 with TRBJ2-1; 13 bases agree with TRBD2. V shed 5 bases, J shed 2 bases, and the junction held 2 bases outside the gene matches. The CDR3 spans 16 residues. Germline values: CDR1 KGHDR, CDR2 SFDVKD. CDR3 protein: CATSGTSGSAYNEQFF. Here the CDR3 DNA reads TGTGCCACCAGTGGGACTAGCGGGAGCGCCTACAATGAGCAGTTCTTC.

This clonotype occurred a few times. A much bigger clone sits one base away, suggesting this may be a read error. The chain recombines TRBV12-3 or TRBV12-4 with TRBJ2-3; 7 bases are a match to TRBD1. The CDR3 extends over 13 amino acids. V lost 8 bases, J lost 4 bases, and 6 bases stayed unmatched. The DNA for the CDR3 is TGTGCCAGCGGTTGGACAGGATCAGATACGCAGTATTTT. This translates into CASGWTGSDTQYF.

V and J are TRBV10-3 and TRBJ2-1, with D tentatively TRBD2 (6 bases). CDR3 length equals 14 residues. V was trimmed by 4 bases and J by 5 bases, leaving 12 bases between them. Germline CDR1 reads ENHRY; CDR2 reads SYGVKD. The CDR3, as DNA: TGTGCCATCAGTGCATTTAGCGGTAACAATGAGCAGTTCTTC. Encoded protein: CAISAFSGNNEQFF.

This clonotype was seen a single time. V usage is TRBV14 and J usage is TRBJ2-7; 8 bases fit TRBD1. The junction had 5 bases not matched to a gene; V was cut back by 4 bases and J by 6 bases. The length of the CDR3 is 13 residues. CDR1 is SGHDN and CDR2 is FVKESK in the germline V gene. CDR3 bases: TGTGCCAGCAGCCGTCAACAGGGGGGCGAGCAGTACTTC. It translates to CASSRQQGGEQYF.

The sample holds a few counts of this clonotype. CDR3 residues: CSARDRNRGNSPLHF. In nucleotides, the CDR3 is TGCAGTGCTAGAGATCGGAACAGGGGTAATTCACCCCTCCACTTT. The chain is built from TRBV20-1 and TRBJ1-6; TRBD1 matches at 7 bases. The CDR3 loop spans 15 amino acids. Germline lookup yields CDR1 DFQATT and CDR2 SNEGSKA (reference sequence). Trimming took 0 bases from V and 6 from J; bases not matched to a gene: 5.

This clonotype was counted many times. The rearrangement joins TRBV28 to TRBJ1-6; a possible D gene is TRBD1 (6 bases). The CDR3 extends over 17 amino acids. Looked up from germline, CDR1 is MDHEN and CDR2 is SYDVKM. Trimming stripped 4 bases from V and 0 bases from J, with 13 bases between. This chain's CDR3 is CASSSQGGFSYNSPLHF. CDR3 DNA: TGTGCCAGCAGTTCACAGGGAGGATTCTCCTATAATTCACCCCTCCACTTT.

The chain employs TRBV2 and TRBJ2-1; 8 nucleotides line up with TRBD2. The CDR3 has 13 amino acids. CDR1 is SNHLY, CDR2 FYNNEI, per germline. V lost 6 bases and J lost 9; bases outside the gene matches: 7. CDR3 in amino acids: CASRDSGGGEQFF. The CDR3 DNA reads TGTGCCAGCAGGGACTCGGGAGGGGGTGAGCAGTTCTTC.